The T cell receptor (beta chain) under discussion was sequenced for a study of blood T cell repertoires in COVID-19. For the study at large: Collection of acute and convalescent COVID-19 samples took place in the United States, Italy and Spain.

Authors' analysis steps: Amplification with reference gene primers provided the estimates of nucleated cell counts. The repertoire was sequenced with immunoSEQ multiplex PCR; TCRdb's copy has only in-frame clones and lacks some. D and trimming were read from the DNA, whereas the V and J calls and clone size are those reported in that table. This sample has under 200,000 clones, with roughly nine tenths found just once. Germline CDR1 WNHNN, CDR2 SYGVQD (reference sequence). V was cut by 4 bases and J by 3 bases, with 6 bases left in between. The CDR3 has 13 residues. The chain is built from TRBV10-1 and TRBJ2-2; no reliable D call. The sample comprised peripheral blood. The receptor comes from a man aged 65 to 85 with acute or convalescent COVID-19. Written as DNA, the CDR3 is TGCGCCAGCAGTGTCTCTCACACCGGGGAGCTGTTTTTT. Its translation: CASSVSHTGELFF.